This entry features one T cell receptor (beta chain) sequence. This CDR3 region has 15 residues. Germline assignment: CDR1 SGHVS and CDR2 FQNEAQ. Germline trimming cut 4 bases from V and 2 bases from J; bases unmatched to any gene: 4. This specimen comes from a study of blood T cell repertoires in COVID-19. Study details: T cells, B-cell-depleted T cells, or PBMCs supplied cDNA or gDNA.

Authors' methods: Estimated nucleated cell counts came from reference gene primer amplification. Using immunoSEQ multiplex PCR, the repertoire was profiled, and TCRdb retains in-frame clones only, with some absent. The V and J calls and the clone size are those of that table, but D and trimming were determined from the DNA. In the table there are about 270,000 clones, around 82% of which are singletons. This TCR came from a woman under 30 with acute or convalescent COVID-19. This chain connects TRBV7-8 to TRBJ1-5; 8 nucleotides line up with TRBD1. The sequencing input was peripheral blood. In DNA, the CDR3 is TGTGCCAGCAGCTCCTGGGGACAGGGCAATCAGCCCCAGCATTTT. Residues: CASSSWGQGNQPQHF.